The present T cell receptor beta chain was sequenced within a study of blood T cell repertoires in COVID-19 (dated by TCRdb to the early 2020s). As for the study more broadly: The collaborator samples originated in the United States, Italy and Spain and spanned the acute and convalescent phases of COVID-19. The dataset comprised deeply sampled blood TCRbeta repertoires from subjects exposed to, actively infected with, or recovered from COVID-19. Sample metadata almost always included a de-identified subject ID, COVID-19 status, age in years and sex. The repertoires were released in a freely available public database intended as a resource for research on the immune response to SARS-CoV-2. The prospective study material was composed of cDNA or gDNA derived from T cells, B-cell-depleted T cells, or PBMCs. Where available, HLA class I and class II types were taken from metadata supplied by the sample provider and were not determined by assay-based typing. Samples were obtained from the ongoing ImmuneRACE study (first 160 participants) and from 1,200 or so subjects provided by 6 global collaborators.

Details on this clone: Its antigen is currently not known. No per-base quality is available; no much larger clone lies one base away.

The collaborating institutions used their own protocols to collect whole blood in K2EDTA tubes. For TCRbeta analysis, collaborators shipped samples as frozen whole blood, isolated PBMCs, or DNA extracted from either of those sample types. In the germline V gene (reference sequence), CDR1 corresponds to SEHNR and CDR2 to FQNEAQ. CDR3 length: 17 amino acids, cysteine to phenylalanine. Kept here is only the CDR3 DNA, which spans 51 bases and is read in frame from base 1. V loses 4 bases, J loses 0 bases, and the germline ends lie 18 bases apart. Overall study outcomes, separate from this receptor: The quantity of clinical and demographic metadata differed by source and by participant and was supplied without curation.

TCRbeta CDR3 regions were amplified from genomic DNA by means of the immunoSEQ Assay, a bias-controlled multiplex PCR. Under the source paper's analysis protocol: The number of nucleated cells in each sample was estimated from the amplification of reference gene primers within the assay. To quantify the absolute abundance of each unique TCRbeta CDR3 rearrangement, sequence reads were collapsed and filtered. For each sample, productive Simpson clonality was calculated as the square root of Simpson's diversity index over productive rearrangements. TCRdb re-hosts the immuneACCESS table, in-frame sequences only. Its copies lack some clones; in the studies checked, an unresolved V gene accounts for under half of them, and the cause for the rest is not known. The V and J calls and clone size were taken over from that table, and D and trimming were inferred from the DNA. The sample records fewer than 350,000 clones, approximately 91% of which are singletons. The top ten clones comprise 9.4% of the sample.

The material sequenced was peripheral blood. The receptor's source is a man aged 18 to 29 with active or convalescent COVID-19. The sequence joins TRBV7-9 to TRBJ2-5; tentative D gene TRBD1, with 6 bases matching. The DNA sequence is TGTGCCAGCAGCTCGGGACAACCAAGTCAATACCAAGAGACCCAGTACTTC. Its protein product is CASSSGQPSQYQETQYF.